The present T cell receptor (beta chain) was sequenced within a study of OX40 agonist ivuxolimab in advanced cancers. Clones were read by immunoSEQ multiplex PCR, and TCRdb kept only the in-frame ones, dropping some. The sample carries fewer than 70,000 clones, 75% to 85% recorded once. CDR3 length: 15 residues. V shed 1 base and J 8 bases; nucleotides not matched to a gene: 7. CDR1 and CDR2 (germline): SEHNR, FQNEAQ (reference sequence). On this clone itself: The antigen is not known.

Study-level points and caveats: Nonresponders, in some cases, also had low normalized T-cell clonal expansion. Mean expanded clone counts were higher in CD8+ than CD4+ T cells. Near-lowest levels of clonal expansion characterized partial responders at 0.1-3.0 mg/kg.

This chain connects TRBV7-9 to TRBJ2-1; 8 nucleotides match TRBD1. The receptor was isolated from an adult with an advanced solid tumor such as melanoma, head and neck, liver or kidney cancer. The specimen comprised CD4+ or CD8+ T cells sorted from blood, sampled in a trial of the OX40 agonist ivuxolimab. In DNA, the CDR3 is TGTGCCAGCAGCTTAGAGGGCAGGGGGCAGGATGAGCAGTTCTTC. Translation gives CASSLEGRGQDEQFF.